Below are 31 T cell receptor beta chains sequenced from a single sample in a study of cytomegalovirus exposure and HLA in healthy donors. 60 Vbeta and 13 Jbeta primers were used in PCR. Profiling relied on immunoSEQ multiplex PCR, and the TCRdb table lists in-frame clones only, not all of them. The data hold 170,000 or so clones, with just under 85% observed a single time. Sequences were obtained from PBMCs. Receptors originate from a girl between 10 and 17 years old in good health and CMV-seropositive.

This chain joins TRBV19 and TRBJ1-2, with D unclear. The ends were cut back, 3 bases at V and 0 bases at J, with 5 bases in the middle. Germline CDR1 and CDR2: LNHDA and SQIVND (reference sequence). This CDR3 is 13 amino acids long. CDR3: CASSISTNYGYTF. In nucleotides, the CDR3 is TGTGCCAGTAGTATCAGTACTAACTATGGCTACACCTTC.

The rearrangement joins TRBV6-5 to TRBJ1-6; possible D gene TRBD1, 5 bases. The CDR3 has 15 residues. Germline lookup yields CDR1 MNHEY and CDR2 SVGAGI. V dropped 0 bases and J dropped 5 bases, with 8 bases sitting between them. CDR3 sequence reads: CASSYSGLNNSPLHF. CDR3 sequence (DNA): TGTGCCAGCAGTTACTCGGGACTCAATAATTCACCCCTCCACTTT.

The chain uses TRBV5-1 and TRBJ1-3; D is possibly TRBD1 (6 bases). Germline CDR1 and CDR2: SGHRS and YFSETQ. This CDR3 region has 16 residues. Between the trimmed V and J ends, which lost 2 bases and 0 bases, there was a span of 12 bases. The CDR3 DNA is TGCGCCAGCAGCTTAGCGGGACACTTCTCTGGAAACACCATATATTTT. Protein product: CASSLAGHFSGNTIYF. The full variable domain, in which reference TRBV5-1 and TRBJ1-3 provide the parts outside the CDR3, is KAGVTQTPRYLIKTRGQQVTLSCSPISGHRSVSWYQQTPGQGLQFLFEYFSETQRNKGNFPGRFSGRQFSNSRSEMNVSTLELGDSALYLCASSLAGHFSGNTIYFGEGSWLTVV.

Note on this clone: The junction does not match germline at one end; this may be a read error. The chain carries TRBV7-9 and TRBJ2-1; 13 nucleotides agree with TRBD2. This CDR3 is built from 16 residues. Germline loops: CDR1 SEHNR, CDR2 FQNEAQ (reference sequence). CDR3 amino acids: CSSSLLAGGLYNEQFF. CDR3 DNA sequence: TGTTCCAGCAGCTTACTAGCGGGGGGGCTATACAATGAGCAGTTCTTC.

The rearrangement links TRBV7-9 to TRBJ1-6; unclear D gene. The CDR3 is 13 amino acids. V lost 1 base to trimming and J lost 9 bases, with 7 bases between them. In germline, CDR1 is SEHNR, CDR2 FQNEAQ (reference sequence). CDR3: CASSLVVVSPLHF. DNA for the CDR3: TGTGCCAGCAGCTTAGTTGTAGTTTCACCCCTCCACTTT.

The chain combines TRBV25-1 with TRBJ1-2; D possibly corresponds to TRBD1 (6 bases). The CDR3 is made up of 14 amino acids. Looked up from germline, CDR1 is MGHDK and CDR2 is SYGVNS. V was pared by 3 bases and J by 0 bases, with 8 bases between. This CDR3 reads CASSEGATNYGYTF. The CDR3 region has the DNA TGTGCCAGCAGTGAGGGGGCCACTAACTATGGCTACACCTTC.

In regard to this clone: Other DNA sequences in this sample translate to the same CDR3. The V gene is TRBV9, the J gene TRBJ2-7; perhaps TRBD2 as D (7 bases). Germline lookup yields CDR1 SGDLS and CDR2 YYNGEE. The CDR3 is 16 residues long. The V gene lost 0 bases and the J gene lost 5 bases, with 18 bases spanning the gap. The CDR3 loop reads CASSVDGGGARNEQYF. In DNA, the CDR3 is TGTGCCAGCAGCGTAGATGGCGGGGGCGCGAGGAACGAGCAGTACTTC.

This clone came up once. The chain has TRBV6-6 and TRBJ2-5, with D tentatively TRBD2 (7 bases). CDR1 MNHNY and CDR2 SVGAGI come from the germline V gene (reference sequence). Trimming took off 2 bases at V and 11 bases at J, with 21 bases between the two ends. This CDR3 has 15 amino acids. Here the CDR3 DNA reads TGTGCCAGCAGTTACACGGGGGACGGGGGGCAAGAGCAGTACTTC. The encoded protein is CASSYTGDGGQEQYF.

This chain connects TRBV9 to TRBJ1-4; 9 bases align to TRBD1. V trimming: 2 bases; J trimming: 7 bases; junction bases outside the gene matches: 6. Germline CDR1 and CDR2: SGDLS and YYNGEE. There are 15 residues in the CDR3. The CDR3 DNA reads TGTGCCAGCAGCGTGAACAGGGGGCTTGGTGAAAAACTGTTTTTT. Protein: CASSVNRGLGEKLFF. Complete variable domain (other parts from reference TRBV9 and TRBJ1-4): DSGVTQTPKHLITATGQRVTLRCSPRSGDLSVYWYQQSLDQGLQFLIQYYNGEERAKGNILERFSAQQFPDLHSELNLSSLELGDSALYFCASSVNRGLGEKLFFGSGTQLSVL.

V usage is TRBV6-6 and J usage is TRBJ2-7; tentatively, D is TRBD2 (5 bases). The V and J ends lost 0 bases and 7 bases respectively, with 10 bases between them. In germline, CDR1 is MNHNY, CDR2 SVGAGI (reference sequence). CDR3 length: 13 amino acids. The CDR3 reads CASSYSVRGEQYF. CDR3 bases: TGTGCCAGCAGTTACTCCGTTCGCGGGGAGCAGTACTTC.

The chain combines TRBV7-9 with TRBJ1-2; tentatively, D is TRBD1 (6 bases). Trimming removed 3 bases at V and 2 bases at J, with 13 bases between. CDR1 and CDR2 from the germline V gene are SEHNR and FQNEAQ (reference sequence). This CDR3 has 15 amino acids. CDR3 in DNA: TGTGCCAGCAGCTTCCCCTGGCAGGGGAACTATGGCTACACCTTC. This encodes CASSFPWQGNYGYTF.

CDR3 sequence (DNA): TGTGCCAGCTCACCCTCGAGGGCCCATGGGACCCAGTACTTC. It encodes CASSPSRAHGTQYF. The chain couples TRBV18 to TRBJ2-5, with D maybe TRBD2 (5 bases). Trimming shortened V by 3 bases and J by 7 bases, and 15 bases separated the two germline ends. Germline assignment: CDR1 KGHSH and CDR2 LQKENI. The CDR3 length is 14 residues.

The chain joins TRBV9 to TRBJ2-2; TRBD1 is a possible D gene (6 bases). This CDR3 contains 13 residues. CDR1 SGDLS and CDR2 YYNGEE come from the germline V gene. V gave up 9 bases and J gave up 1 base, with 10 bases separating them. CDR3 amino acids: CATTTGNTGELFF. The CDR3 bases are TGTGCCACAACGACAGGGAACACCGGGGAGCTGTTTTTT.

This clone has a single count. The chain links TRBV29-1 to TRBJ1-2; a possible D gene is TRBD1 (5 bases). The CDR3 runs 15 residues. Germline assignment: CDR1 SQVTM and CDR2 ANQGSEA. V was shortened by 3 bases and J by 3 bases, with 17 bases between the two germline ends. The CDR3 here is CSVEGLGGRHYGYTF. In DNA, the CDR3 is TGCAGCGTTGAGGGGCTGGGGGGTAGGCACTATGGCTACACCTTC. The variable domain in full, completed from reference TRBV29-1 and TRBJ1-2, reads SAVISQKPSRDICQRGTSLTIQCQVDSQVTMMFWYRQQPGQSLTLIATANQGSEATYESGFVIDKFPISRPNLTFSTLTVSNMSPEDSSIYLCSVEGLGGRHYGYTFGSGTRLTVV.

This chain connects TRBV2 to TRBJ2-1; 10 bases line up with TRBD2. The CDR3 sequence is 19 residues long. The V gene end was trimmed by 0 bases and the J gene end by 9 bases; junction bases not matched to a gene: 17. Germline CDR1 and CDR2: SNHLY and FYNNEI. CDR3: CASSEAGFSGSGGVSEQFF. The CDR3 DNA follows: TGTGCCAGCAGTGAAGCAGGGTTTAGCGGAAGCGGGGGGGTTAGTGAGCAGTTCTTC.

In DNA, the CDR3 is TGTGCCAGCTCACCAACGAGTAGCGGATACTACGAGCAGTACTTC. This sequence encodes CASSPTSSGYYEQYF. This chain uses TRBV18 with TRBJ2-7; D may be TRBD2 (6 bases). The CDR3 extends over 15 amino acids. The V gene lost 2 bases and the J gene lost 3 bases, with 14 bases spanning the gap. Looked up from germline, CDR1 is KGHSH and CDR2 is LQKENI.

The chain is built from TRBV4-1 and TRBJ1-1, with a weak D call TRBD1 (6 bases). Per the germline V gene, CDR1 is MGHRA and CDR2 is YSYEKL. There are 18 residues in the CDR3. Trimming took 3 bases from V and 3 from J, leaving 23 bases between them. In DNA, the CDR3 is TGCGCCAGCAGCCATCATGGGGGCCAGGGGCTCCGGGACACTGAAGCTTTCTTT. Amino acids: CASSHHGGQGLRDTEAFF.

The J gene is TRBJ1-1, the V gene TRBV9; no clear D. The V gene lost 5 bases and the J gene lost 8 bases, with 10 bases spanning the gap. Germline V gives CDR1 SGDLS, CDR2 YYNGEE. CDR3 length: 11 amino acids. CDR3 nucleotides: TGTGCCAGCAGTCTTAGCGGGGAAGCTTTCTTT. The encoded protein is CASSLSGEAFF.

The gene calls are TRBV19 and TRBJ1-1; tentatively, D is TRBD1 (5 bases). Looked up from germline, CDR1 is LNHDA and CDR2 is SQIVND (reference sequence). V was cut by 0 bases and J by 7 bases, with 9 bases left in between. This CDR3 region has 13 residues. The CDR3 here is CASSIDPRVEAFF. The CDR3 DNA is TGTGCCAGTAGTATAGATCCCAGGGTTGAAGCTTTCTTT.

CDR3 in amino acids: CASSFLSQGGHEQYF. CDR3 nucleotide sequence: TGTGCCAGCAGTTTTCTTTCCCAGGGGGGCCACGAGCAGTACTTC. The rearrangement joins TRBV28 to TRBJ2-7, with D possibly being TRBD1 (7 bases). Germline V gene lookup returns CDR1 MDHEN and CDR2 SYDVKM. This CDR3 has 15 residues. V lost 3 bases and J lost 5, with 17 bases in between.

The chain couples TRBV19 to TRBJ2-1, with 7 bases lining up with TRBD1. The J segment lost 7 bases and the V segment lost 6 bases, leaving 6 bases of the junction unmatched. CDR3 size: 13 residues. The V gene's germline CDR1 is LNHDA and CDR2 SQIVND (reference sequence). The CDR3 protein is CASSLDRANEQFF. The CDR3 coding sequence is TGTGCCAGTAGCCTAGACAGGGCGAATGAGCAGTTCTTC.

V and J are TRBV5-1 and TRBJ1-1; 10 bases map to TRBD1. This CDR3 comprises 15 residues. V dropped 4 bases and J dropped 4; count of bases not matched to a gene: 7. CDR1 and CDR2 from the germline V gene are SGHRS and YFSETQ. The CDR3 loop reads CASSPPGQGFTEAFF. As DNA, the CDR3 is TGCGCCAGCAGCCCGCCGGGACAGGGGTTCACTGAAGCTTTCTTT.

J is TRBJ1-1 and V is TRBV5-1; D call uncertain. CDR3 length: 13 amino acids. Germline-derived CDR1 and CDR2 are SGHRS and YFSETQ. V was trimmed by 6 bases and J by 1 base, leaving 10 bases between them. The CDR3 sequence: CASTFRSNTEAFF. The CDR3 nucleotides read TGCGCCAGCACCTTTCGGTCGAACACTGAAGCTTTCTTT.

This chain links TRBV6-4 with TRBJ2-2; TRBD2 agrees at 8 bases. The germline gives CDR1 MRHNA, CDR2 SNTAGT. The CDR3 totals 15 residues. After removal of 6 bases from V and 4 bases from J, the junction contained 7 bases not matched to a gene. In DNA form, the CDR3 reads TGTGCCAGCAGACTAGCGGTCGGGTTCACCGGGGAGCTGTTTTTT. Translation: CASRLAVGFTGELFF.

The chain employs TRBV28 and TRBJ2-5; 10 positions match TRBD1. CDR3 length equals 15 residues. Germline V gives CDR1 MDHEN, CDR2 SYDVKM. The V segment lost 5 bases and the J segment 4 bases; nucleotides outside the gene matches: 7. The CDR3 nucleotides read TGTGCCAGCAGTATATCCGGGACAGGGGCAGAGACCCAGTACTTC. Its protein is CASSISGTGAETQYF.

The CDR3 protein is CASRPTDSNYGYTF. In DNA form, the CDR3 reads TGCGCCAGCCGACCGACAGACTCCAACTATGGCTACACCTTC. The chain uses TRBV23-1 and TRBJ1-2, with a tentative D call TRBD1 (5 bases). TRBV23-1 is annotated as an ORF whose role is uncertain. This CDR3 contains 14 residues. Trimming left V 8 bases short and J 2 bases short, with 15 bases between.

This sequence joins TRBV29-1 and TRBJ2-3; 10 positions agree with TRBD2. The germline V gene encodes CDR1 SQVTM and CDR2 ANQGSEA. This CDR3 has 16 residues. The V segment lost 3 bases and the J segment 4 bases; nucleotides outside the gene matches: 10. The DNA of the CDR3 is TGCAGCGTTGACGGGGCCGGGACTAGCGATTCAGATACGCAGTATTTT. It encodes CSVDGAGTSDSDTQYF.

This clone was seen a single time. In nucleotides, the CDR3 is TGTGCCAGCAGTGACGGTGCGGGGGGGCGGGATACGCAGTATTTT. This sequence encodes CASSDGAGGRDTQYF. V and J are TRBV6-4 and TRBJ2-3; TRBD2 matches at 9 bases. CDR1 and CDR2 (germline): MRHNA, SNTAGT. The length of the CDR3 is 15 residues. V gave up 2 bases and J gave up 6 bases; unmatched junction bases: 6.

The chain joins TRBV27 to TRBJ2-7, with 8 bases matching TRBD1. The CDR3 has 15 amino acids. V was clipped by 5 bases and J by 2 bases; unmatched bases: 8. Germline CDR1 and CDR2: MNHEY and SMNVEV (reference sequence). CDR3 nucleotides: TGTGCCAGCAGTATTAGGACAGGGAGTCCCTACGAGCAGTACTTC. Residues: CASSIRTGSPYEQYF.

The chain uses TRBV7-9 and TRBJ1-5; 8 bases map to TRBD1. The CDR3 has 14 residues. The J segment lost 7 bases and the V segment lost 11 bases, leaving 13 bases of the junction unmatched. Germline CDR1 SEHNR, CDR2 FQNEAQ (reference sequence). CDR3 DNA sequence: TGTGCCGGTACAGACGGACAGGGCGGGCAGCCCCAGCATTTT. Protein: CAGTDGQGGQPQHF.

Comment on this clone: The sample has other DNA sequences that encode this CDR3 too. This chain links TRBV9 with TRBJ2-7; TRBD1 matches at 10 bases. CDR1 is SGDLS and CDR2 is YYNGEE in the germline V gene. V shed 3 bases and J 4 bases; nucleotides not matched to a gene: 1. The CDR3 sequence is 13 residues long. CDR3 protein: CASSGQGAYEQYF. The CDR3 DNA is TGTGCCAGCAGCGGACAGGGGGCGTACGAGCAGTACTTC.